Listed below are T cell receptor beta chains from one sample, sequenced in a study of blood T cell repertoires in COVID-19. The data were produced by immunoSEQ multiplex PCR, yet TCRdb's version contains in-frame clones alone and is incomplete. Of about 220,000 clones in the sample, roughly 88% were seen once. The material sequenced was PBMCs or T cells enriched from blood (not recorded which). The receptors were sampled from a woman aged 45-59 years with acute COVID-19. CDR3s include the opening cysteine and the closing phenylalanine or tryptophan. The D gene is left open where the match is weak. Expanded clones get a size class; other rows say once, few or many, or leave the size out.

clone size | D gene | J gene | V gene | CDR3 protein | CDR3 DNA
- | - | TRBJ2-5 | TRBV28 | CASRSPRSRETQYF | TGTGCCAGCAGATCCCCCAGATCGCGGGAGACCCAGTACTTC
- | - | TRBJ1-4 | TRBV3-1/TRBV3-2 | CASSQGTRGLFF | TGTGCCAGCAGCCAAGGAACCAGGGGACTGTTTTTT
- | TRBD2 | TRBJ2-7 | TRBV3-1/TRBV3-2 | CASSLGTSGLYEQYF | TGTGCCAGCAGCCTTGGGACTAGCGGGTTGTACGAGCAGTACTTC
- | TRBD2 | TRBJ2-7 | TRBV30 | CAWSPGTSGSPPYEQYF | TGTGCCTGGAGTCCCGGGACTAGCGGGAGTCCCCCCTACGAGCAGTACTTC
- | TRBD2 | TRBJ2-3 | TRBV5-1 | CASSLSGTMGDTQYF | TGCGCCAGCAGCTTGTCCGGGACTATGGGTGATACGCAGTATTTT
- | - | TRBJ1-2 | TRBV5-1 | CASSLAPSNYGYTF | TGCGCCAGCAGCTTGGCCCCATCTAACTATGGCTACACCTTC
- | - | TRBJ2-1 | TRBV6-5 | CASSPRNEQFF | TGTGCCAGCAGCCCCCGGAATGAGCAGTTCTTC
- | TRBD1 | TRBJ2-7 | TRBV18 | CASSPGTGTLGQYF | TGTGCCAGCTCACCTGGGACAGGGACGCTGGGGCAGTACTTC
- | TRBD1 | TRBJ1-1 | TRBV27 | CASSLRGQGTEAFF | TGTGCCAGCAGTTTAAGGGGACAGGGAACTGAAGCTTTCTTT
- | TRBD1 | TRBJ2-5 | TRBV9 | CASSGWGTGNGETQYF | TGTGCCAGCAGCGGTTGGGGGACAGGGAACGGAGAGACCCAGTACTTC
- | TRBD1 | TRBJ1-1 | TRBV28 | CASSLGQGGTEAFF | TGTGCCAGCAGTTTGGGACAGGGCGGCACTGAAGCTTTCTTT
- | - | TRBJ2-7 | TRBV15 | CATSRDLTPTYEQYF | TGTGCCACCAGCAGAGATCTGACACCGACCTACGAGCAGTACTTC
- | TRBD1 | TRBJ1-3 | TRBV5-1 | CASSRDRGSGNTIYF | TGCGCCAGCAGCCGGGACAGGGGGTCTGGAAACACCATATATTTT
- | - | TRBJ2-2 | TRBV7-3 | CASSSDFPTGELFF | TGTGCCAGCAGTTCGGACTTTCCTACCGGGGAGCTGTTTTTT
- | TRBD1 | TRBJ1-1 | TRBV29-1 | CSVDSPRPGGLAEAFF | TGCAGCGTTGACTCCCCTCGACCAGGGGGCTTGGCTGAAGCTTTCTTT
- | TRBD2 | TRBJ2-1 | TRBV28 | CASRPPPSGRPNEQFF | TGTGCCAGCAGGCCTCCGCCTAGCGGGAGGCCAAATGAGCAGTTCTTC
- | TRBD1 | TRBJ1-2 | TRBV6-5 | CASLQGRGTGGGYTF | TGTGCCAGCCTACAGGGGCGCGGTACCGGTGGTGGCTACACCTTC
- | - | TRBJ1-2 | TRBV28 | CASSQGATGLYGYTF | TGTGCCAGCAGTCAAGGTGCGACAGGTCTCTATGGCTACACCTTC
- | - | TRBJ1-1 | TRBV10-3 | CAISGLNSRDTEAFF | TGTGCCATCAGCGGCCTTAACTCTCGGGACACTGAAGCTTTCTTT
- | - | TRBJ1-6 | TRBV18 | CASSPRDTNSPLHF | TGTGCCAGCTCACCACGGGACACTAATTCACCCCTCCACTTT
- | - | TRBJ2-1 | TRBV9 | CASSLGADEQFF | TGTGCCAGCTCTCTTGGGGCAGATGAGCAGTTCTTC
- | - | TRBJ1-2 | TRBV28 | CASSLASGFYGYTF | TGTGCCAGCAGTTTAGCTTCGGGGTTCTATGGCTACACCTTC
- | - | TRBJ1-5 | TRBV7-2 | CASSLRFQVWGRNQPQHF | TGTGCCAGCAGCTTGCGGTTCCAGGTATGGGGGCGCAATCAGCCCCAGCATTTT
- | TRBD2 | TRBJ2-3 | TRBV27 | CASSPGILAGVEDTQYF | TGTGCCAGCAGTCCAGGAATACTAGCGGGAGTTGAAGATACGCAGTATTTT
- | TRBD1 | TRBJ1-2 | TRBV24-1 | CATQRTGGNYGYTF | TGTGCCACCCAGCGGACAGGAGGTAACTATGGCTACACCTTC
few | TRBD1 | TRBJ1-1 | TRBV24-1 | CATSAQGGLTEAFF | TGTGCCACCAGTGCTCAGGGGGGCCTGACTGAAGCTTTCTTT
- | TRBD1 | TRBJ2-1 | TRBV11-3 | CASSLDGQGRSNEQFF | TGTGCCAGCAGCTTAGATGGACAGGGGAGGAGCAATGAGCAGTTCTTC
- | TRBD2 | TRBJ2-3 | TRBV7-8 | CASSRGASGGPTDTQYF | TGTGCCAGCAGCAGGGGCGCTAGCGGAGGGCCCACAGATACGCAGTATTTT
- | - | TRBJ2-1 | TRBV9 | CASSVVSGAHNEQFF | TGTGCCAGCAGCGTAGTCAGCGGAGCCCACAATGAGCAGTTCTTC
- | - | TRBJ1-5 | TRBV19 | CASSILDRQRGQPQHF | TGTGCCAGTAGTATCCTTGACAGGCAACGAGGGCAGCCCCAGCATTTT
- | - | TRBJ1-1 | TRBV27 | CASSFRAGEEAFF | TGTGCCAGCAGTTTCCGTGCCGGGGAAGAAGCTTTCTTT
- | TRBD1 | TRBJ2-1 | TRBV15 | CATSRDRLQGAVNEQFF | TGTGCCACCAGCAGAGACCGACTACAGGGGGCAGTCAATGAGCAGTTCTTC
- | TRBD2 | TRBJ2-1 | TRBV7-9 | CASSPGSGSSYNEQFF | TGTGCCAGCAGTCCAGGCAGCGGGAGCTCCTACAATGAGCAGTTCTTC
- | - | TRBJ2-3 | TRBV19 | CASSILSSAVADTQYF | TGTGCCAGTAGTATTCTCTCCTCTGCGGTTGCAGATACGCAGTATTTT
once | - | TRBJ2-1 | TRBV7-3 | CASTPAPGAEQFF | TGTGCCAGCACCCCCGCCCCGGGTGCTGAGCAGTTCTTC
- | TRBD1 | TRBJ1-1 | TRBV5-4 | CASTPTGQGEAFF | TGTGCCAGCACTCCGACAGGGCAAGGTGAAGCTTTCTTT
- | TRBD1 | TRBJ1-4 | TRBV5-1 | CASSGTGDEKLFF | TGCGCCAGCAGCGGGACAGGGGATGAAAAACTGTTTTTT
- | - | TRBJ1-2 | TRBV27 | CASSLGGSYGYTF | TGTGCCAGCAGTTTAGGAGGTTCCTATGGCTACACCTTC
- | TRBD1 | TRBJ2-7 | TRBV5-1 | CASSPGQLSYEQYF | TGCGCCAGCAGCCCGGGACAGCTCTCCTACGAGCAGTACTTC
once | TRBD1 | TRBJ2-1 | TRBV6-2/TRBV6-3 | CASSPGTGGWSYNEQFF | TGTGCCAGCAGCCCTGGGACAGGGGGTTGGTCCTACAATGAGCAGTTCTTC
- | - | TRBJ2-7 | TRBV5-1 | CASSLLIKGVDEQYF | TGCGCCAGCAGCTTACTAATTAAGGGGGTCGACGAGCAGTACTTC
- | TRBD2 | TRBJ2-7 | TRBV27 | CASRPFPPGLADGGEQYF | TGTGCCAGCAGACCCTTTCCCCCGGGACTAGCCGACGGGGGTGAGCAGTACTTC
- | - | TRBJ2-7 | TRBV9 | CASSVAPREYEQYF | TGTGCCAGCAGCGTAGCGCCTAGAGAATACGAGCAGTACTTC
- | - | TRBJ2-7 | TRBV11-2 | CASSPRDRGSYEQYF | TGTGCCAGCAGCCCCAGGGATAGGGGCTCCTACGAGCAGTACTTC
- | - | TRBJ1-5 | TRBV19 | CASSMGGGNLYQPQHF | TGTGCCAGTAGTATGGGGGGTGGGAATTTATATCAGCCCCAGCATTTT